This record concerns one T cell receptor (beta chain) sequence. The germline V gene encodes CDR1 SGHNT and CDR2 YYREEE (reference sequence). This CDR3 region has 14 residues. Trimming took 4 bases from V and 2 from J; bases not matched to a gene: 3. The record originates from a study of blood T cell repertoires in COVID-19. In the study overall: Samples representing acute and convalescent COVID-19 were sourced from the United States, Italy and Spain. Nucleic acid was either cDNA or gDNA, and it came from T cells, B-cell-depleted T cells, or PBMCs.

Original processing methods: Reference gene primer amplification gave estimated nucleated cell counts. Method: immunoSEQ multiplex PCR; TCRdb's copy keeps in-frame clones and lacks some. That table supplies the V and J calls and clone size; D and trimming were determined from the DNA. The sample lists a few hundred thousand clones, around nine tenths occurring once. The genes are TRBV5-4 and TRBJ2-3; TRBD2 aligns across 8 bases. The sample was peripheral blood. The TCR originated in a woman aged 55-70 years with acute or convalescent COVID-19. Here the CDR3 DNA reads TGTGCCAGCAGCCGGACTAGCTTCACAGATACGCAGTATTTT. Amino acid sequence: CASSRTSFTDTQYF. Full variable domain (outside the CDR3, taken from reference TRBV5-4 and TRBJ2-3): ETGVTQSPTHLIKTRGQQVTLRCSSQSGHNTVSWYQQALGQGPQFIFQYYREEENGRGNFPPRFSGLQFPNYSSELNVNALELDDSALYLCASSRTSFTDTQYFGPGTRLTVL.